One and the same sample provided the 24 T cell receptor beta chains below, sequenced in a study of graft-versus-host responses after intestinal transplantation. Repertoires were generated with immunoSEQ multiplex PCR, while TCRdb's copy carries only in-frame clones and drops some. The data show tens of thousands of clones, around 85% seen once. These receptors lack a known antigen. The sequencing here drew on unstimulated CD4+ T cells sorted from spleen or lymph node cells, taken before transplant. The receptors shown here come from a human donor who was the organ donor for an intestinal transplant.

V gene TRBV4-1 combines with J gene TRBJ2-2, with 14 positions matching TRBD2. Germline values: CDR1 MGHRA, CDR2 YSYEKL. This CDR3 spans 16 amino acids. Trimming at V came to 3 bases and at J to 10 bases, leaving 7 bases not matched to a gene. CDR3 amino acids: CASSHGLAGGLKELFF. CDR3 in DNA: TGCGCCAGCAGCCACGGACTAGCGGGAGGTTTGAAGGAGCTGTTTTTT.

This chain connects TRBV10-1 to TRBJ1-2; weak D call: TRBD1 (6 bases). The CDR3 has 14 amino acids. Germline CDR1 and CDR2: WNHNN and SYGVQD (reference sequence). V shed 3 bases and J shed 4 bases, with 12 bases lying between them. CDR3 loop: CASSENRDGYGYTF. DNA for the CDR3: TGCGCCAGCAGTGAAAACAGGGATGGCTATGGCTACACCTTC.

The CDR3 DNA sequence: TGCGCCAGCAGCCTAGGACACCTCTCCTACAATGAGCAGTTCTTC. Translation: CASSLGHLSYNEQFF. The rearrangement links TRBV5-1 to TRBJ2-1; weak D call: TRBD1 (5 bases). This CDR3 is 15 amino acids long. CDR1 and CDR2 from the germline V gene are SGHRS and YFSETQ. V dropped 4 bases and J dropped 0 bases, with 11 bases sitting between them.

The chain has TRBV15 and TRBJ2-3; D unclear. The CDR3 is 13 residues long. V shed 4 bases and J shed 2 bases, with 7 bases lying between them. The V gene's germline CDR1 is LNHNV and CDR2 YYDKDF (reference sequence). CDR3 loop: CATSNGNTDTQYF. CDR3 DNA: TGTGCCACCAGCAACGGTAACACAGATACGCAGTATTTT.

The J gene is TRBJ1-6, the V gene TRBV11-3; D is possibly TRBD1 (5 bases). Trimming pared 3 bases from V and 8 bases from J, leaving 8 bases between. CDR1 and CDR2 (germline): SGHNT, YENEEA. CDR3 length equals 13 residues. The CDR3 loop is CASSLGGYSPLHF. DNA for the CDR3: TGTGCCAGCAGCTTGGGGGGGTATTCACCCCTCCACTTT.

This clone appeared once. V is TRBV5-6 and J is TRBJ2-4; a weak D match, TRBD1 (6 bases). The CDR3 is 14 residues long. Trimming removed 1 base at V and 1 base at J, with 6 bases between. The V gene's germline CDR1 is SGHDT and CDR2 YYEEEE. CDR3: CASSLTGAKNIQYF. The CDR3 region has the DNA TGTGCCAGCAGCTTGACAGGGGCCAAAAACATTCAGTACTTC.

The CDR3 DNA is TGTGCTAGTGCTCGCCCTGACAGGGAGGGGGAAGCTTTCTTT. Protein sequence: CASARPDREGEAFF. The genes are TRBV12-5 and TRBJ1-1; 7 bases agree with TRBD1. CDR1 is LGHNT, CDR2 FRNRAP, per germline. The CDR3 has 14 amino acids. Unmatched junction bases numbered 13, after V lost 7 bases and J lost 8 bases.

In this sample, this clone turned up once. The V gene is TRBV6-5, the J gene TRBJ1-1; TRBD1 aligns across 7 bases. In germline, CDR1 is MNHEY, CDR2 SVGAGI. J was trimmed by 0 bases and V by 6 bases; bases with no gene match: 7. This CDR3 region has 15 residues. CDR3 DNA sequence: TGTGCCAGCAGGCCCCGACAGGGAATGAACACTGAAGCTTTCTTT. Translating it yields CASRPRQGMNTEAFF.

The V gene is TRBV4-1, the J gene TRBJ2-3, with 11 bases identical to TRBD2. The CDR3 is made up of 15 amino acids. The ends lost 5 bases at V and 6 bases at J; junction bases unmatched: 7. Germline values: CDR1 MGHRA, CDR2 YSYEKL. The CDR3 loop is CASSSGLAAQDTQYF. CDR3 in DNA: TGCGCCAGCAGCTCGGGACTAGCGGCCCAGGATACGCAGTATTTT.

The chain recombines TRBV18 with TRBJ2-5; D gene unclear. The CDR3 extends over 15 amino acids. Trimming left V 2 bases short and J 4 bases short, with 14 bases between. Germline loops: CDR1 KGHSH, CDR2 LQKENI. The CDR3 protein is CASSPRFLLGETQYF. The CDR3 DNA reads TGTGCCAGCTCACCAAGGTTTCTGCTAGGAGAGACCCAGTACTTC.

The genes are TRBV2 and TRBJ1-5, with D uncertain. V gave up 6 bases and J gave up 1 base, with 7 bases separating them. CDR1 SNHLY and CDR2 FYNNEI come from the germline V gene. The CDR3 is 13 amino acids. The CDR3 region is CASRRISNQPQHF. CDR3 nucleotide sequence: TGTGCCAGCAGGAGAATCAGCAATCAGCCCCAGCATTTT.

The gene calls are TRBV4-2 and TRBJ2-5; no firm D call. The length of the CDR3 is 17 residues. Germline values: CDR1 LGHNA, CDR2 YNFKEQ. V lost 1 base and J lost 1, with 16 bases in between. The CDR3 bases are TGTGCCAGCAGCCAAGTAGGGCAGCGTAGTTTCCAAGAGACCCAGTACTTC. Protein product: CASSQVGQRSFQETQYF.

The chain links TRBV6-1 to TRBJ2-7, with D perhaps matching TRBD1 or TRBD2 (5 bases each). Looked up from germline, CDR1 is MNHNS and CDR2 is SASEGT. Trimming stripped 6 bases from V and 2 bases from J, with 14 bases between. The CDR3 runs 14 residues. The CDR3 DNA reads TGTGCCAGCAGCTACCGGGACGGGCCCTACGAGCAGTACTTC. Its translation is CASSYRDGPYEQYF.

The chain employs TRBV27 and TRBJ2-1, with D hard to call. The V end was cut by 3 bases, the J end by 7 bases, with 16 bases between. CDR1 is MNHEY and CDR2 is SMNVEV in the germline V gene (reference sequence). The CDR3 is made up of 15 amino acids. CDR3 sequence: CASSFFPLKANEQFF. The DNA for the CDR3 is TGTGCCAGCAGTTTTTTCCCCCTTAAAGCTAATGAGCAGTTCTTC.

This clone was picked up one time. The rearrangement uses TRBV30 and TRBJ2-5, with D possibly matching TRBD2 (6 bases). V lost 0 bases, J lost 11 bases, and 22 bases lay in between. The germline CDR1 and CDR2 sequences are GTSNPN and SVGIG (reference sequence). CDR3 size: 15 residues. CDR3 in amino acids: CAWSVGLSVPREQYF. The CDR3 bases are TGTGCCTGGAGTGTAGGCCTTAGCGTACCTCGGGAGCAGTACTTC.

This clone showed up just once. CDR3 in amino acids: CASGLVNLDRAYITEAFF. CDR3 coding DNA: TGTGCTAGTGGTTTGGTAAACCTCGACAGGGCTTACATCACTGAAGCTTTCTTT. This rearrangement joins TRBV12-5 to TRBJ1-1; 7 bases map to TRBD1. In germline, CDR1 is LGHNT, CDR2 FRNRAP. With 0 bases clipped from V and 4 bases from J, the junction kept 14 bases outside the gene matches. The CDR3 totals 18 residues.

The V and J genes are TRBV7-2 and TRBJ1-5; 7 bases are shared with TRBD1. V shed 5 bases and J 4 bases; nucleotides not matched to a gene: 8. The CDR3 is 15 amino acids. Germline V CDR1 and CDR2: SGHTA, FQGNSA. CDR3 nucleotide sequence: TGTGCCAGCAGCCGCGCCGGGACAGCGAATCAGCCCCAGCATTTT. It translates to CASSRAGTANQPQHF.

The chain joins TRBV1 to TRBJ2-7; TRBD2 reflects the table's D call only, with no check against the DNA. TRBV1 is a pseudogene segment. This CDR3 has 14 residues. As DNA, the CDR3 is TGCACCAGCAGCCAAGGGACTAGCGGCTACGAGCAGTACTTC. As protein: CTSSQGTSGYEQYF.

The chain uses TRBV6-6 and TRBJ1-6; tentatively, D is TRBD1 (5 bases). Trimming cost V 2 bases and J 10 bases, with 12 bases left between them. Germline V gene data show CDR1 as MNHNY and CDR2 as SVGAGI (reference sequence). The CDR3 is made up of 14 amino acids. The CDR3 DNA reads TGTGCCAGCAGTTACGTCAGGGTAGGCTCACCCCTCCACTTT. Translation gives CASSYVRVGSPLHF.

The CDR3 region is CASSRVQGADTQYF. CDR3 bases: TGTGCCAGTAGTAGGGTACAGGGGGCAGATACGCAGTATTTT. The chain is built from TRBV19 and TRBJ2-3; 8 positions agree with TRBD1. V shed 4 bases and J 4 bases; nucleotides not matched to a gene: 4. The CDR3 sequence is 14 residues long. CDR1 and CDR2 from the germline V gene are LNHDA and SQIVND (reference sequence).

This clone was counted once. The chain joins TRBV18 to TRBJ2-3, with 12 bases matching TRBD2. This CDR3 is built from 18 residues. V shed 3 bases, J shed 3 bases, and the junction held 10 bases outside the gene matches. Germline-derived CDR1 and CDR2 are KGHSH and LQKENI. CDR3 coding DNA: TGTGCCAGCTCACCTCTAGCGGGAGGGCCGCTAGGGACAGATACGCAGTATTTT. Amino acids: CASSPLAGGPLGTDTQYF. The full variable domain, its missing parts supplied by reference TRBV18 and TRBJ2-3, is NAGVMQNPRHLVRRRGQEARLRCSPMKGHSHVYWYRQLPEEGLKFMVYLQKENIIDESGMPKERFSAEFPKEGPSILRIQQVVRGDSAAYFCASSPLAGGPLGTDTQYFGPGTRLTVL.

A note on this clone: Other DNA sequences in this specimen translate into the identical CDR3. V usage is TRBV5-1 and J usage is TRBJ2-3; the D call may be TRBD1 or TRBD2 (5 bases each). The CDR3 runs to 13 residues. Germline values: CDR1 SGHRS, CDR2 YFSETQ. Trimming cost V 2 bases and J 2 bases, with 6 bases left between them. In nucleotides, the CDR3 is TGCGCCAGCAGCTTAGGGACCACAGATACGCAGTATTTT. Translation: CASSLGTTDTQYF.

This chain uses TRBV6-9 with TRBJ1-1; 7 bases are shared with TRBD1. The CDR3 consists of 16 residues. CDR1 and CDR2 from the germline V gene are MNHGY and SVAAGI. Unmatched junction bases numbered 7, after V lost 0 bases and J lost 3 bases. CDR3 DNA: TGTGCCAGCAGTTATTCTAGGGGGCGATGGGACACTGAAGCTTTCTTT. Protein sequence: CASSYSRGRWDTEAFF.

This sequence joins TRBV19 and TRBJ1-1, with no clear D. Germline V gives CDR1 LNHDA, CDR2 SQIVND (reference sequence). Trimming pared 1 base from V and 6 bases from J, leaving 12 bases between. This CDR3 is built from 14 residues. The CDR3 bases are TGTGCCAGTAGTATAGGAGGGCATGCGGCTGAAGCTTTCTTT. Protein: CASSIGGHAAEAFF. Complete variable domain (other parts from reference TRBV19 and TRBJ1-1): DGGITQSPKYLFRKEGQNVTLSCEQNLNHDAMYWYRQDPGQGLRLIYYSQIVNDFQKGDIAEGYSVSREKKESFPLTVTSAQKNPTAFYLCASSIGGHAAEAFFGQGTRLTVV.